The TCR beta chain described here comes from a study of blood T cell repertoires in COVID-19. On the study more broadly: The origin of the acute and convalescent COVID-19 samples was the United States, Italy and Spain.

Source study methods: Reference gene primers were amplified, and this amplification served to estimate nucleated cell counts. TCRdb keeps only in-frame clones here, not all; method: immunoSEQ multiplex PCR. V and J calls and clone size are as listed in that table; D and trimming were resolved from the DNA. The data hold some 230,000 clones, with about four fifths observed a single time. There are 14 residues in the CDR3. With V trimmed by 4 bases and J by 9 bases, 5 bases remained unmatched. Germline V gene lookup returns CDR1 LNHDA and CDR2 SQIVND (reference sequence). The gene calls are TRBV19 and TRBJ1-6; 8 bases match TRBD1. Sequencing input: PBMCs or T cells enriched from blood (not recorded which). The sequence was obtained from a woman in her 40s with acute COVID-19. CDR3 loop: CASSTGTGTSPLHF. As DNA, the CDR3 is TGTGCCAGTAGTACCGGGACAGGCACTTCACCCCTCCACTTT.